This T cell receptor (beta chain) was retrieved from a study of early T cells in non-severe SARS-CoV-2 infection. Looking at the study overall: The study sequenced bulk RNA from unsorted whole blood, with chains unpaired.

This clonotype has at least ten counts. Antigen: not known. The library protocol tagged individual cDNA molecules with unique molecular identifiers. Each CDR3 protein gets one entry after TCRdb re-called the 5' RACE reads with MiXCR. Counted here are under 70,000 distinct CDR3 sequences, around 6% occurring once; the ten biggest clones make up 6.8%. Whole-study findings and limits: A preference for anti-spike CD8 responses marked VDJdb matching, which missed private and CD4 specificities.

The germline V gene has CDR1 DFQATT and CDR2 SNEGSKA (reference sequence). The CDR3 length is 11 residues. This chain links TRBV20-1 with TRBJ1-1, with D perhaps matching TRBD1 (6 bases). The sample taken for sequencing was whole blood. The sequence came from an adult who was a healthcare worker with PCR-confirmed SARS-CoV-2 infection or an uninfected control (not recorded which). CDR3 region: CAGVYNTEAFF. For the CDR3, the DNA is TGCGCAGGGGTCTACAACACTGAAGCTTTCTTT.